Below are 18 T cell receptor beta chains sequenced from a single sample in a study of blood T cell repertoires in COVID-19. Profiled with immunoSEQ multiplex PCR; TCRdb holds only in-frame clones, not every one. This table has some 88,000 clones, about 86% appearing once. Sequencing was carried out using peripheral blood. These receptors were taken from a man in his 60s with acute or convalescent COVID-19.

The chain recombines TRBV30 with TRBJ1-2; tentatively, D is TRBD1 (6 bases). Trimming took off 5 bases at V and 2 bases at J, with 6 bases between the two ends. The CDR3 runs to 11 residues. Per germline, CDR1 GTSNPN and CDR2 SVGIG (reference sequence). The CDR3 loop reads CAWGQNYGYTF. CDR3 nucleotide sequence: TGTGCCTGGGGACAGAACTATGGCTACACCTTC.

CDR3: CASSTEIGTPNGYTF. The CDR3 nucleotides read TGTGCCAGCAGTACAGAGATTGGCACCCCCAATGGCTACACCTTC. The chain links TRBV6-5 to TRBJ1-2; no clear D. Germline V gene data show CDR1 as MNHEY and CDR2 as SVGAGI. The CDR3 is 15 amino acids. The V and J ends lost 5 bases and 6 bases respectively, with 19 bases between them.

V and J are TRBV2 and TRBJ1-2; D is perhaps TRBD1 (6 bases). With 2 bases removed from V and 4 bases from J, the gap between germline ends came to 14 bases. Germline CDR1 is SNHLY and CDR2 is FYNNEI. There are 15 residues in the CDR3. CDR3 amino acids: CASSERMGAGYGYTF. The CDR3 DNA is TGTGCCAGCAGTGAAAGGATGGGGGCTGGCTATGGCTACACCTTC.

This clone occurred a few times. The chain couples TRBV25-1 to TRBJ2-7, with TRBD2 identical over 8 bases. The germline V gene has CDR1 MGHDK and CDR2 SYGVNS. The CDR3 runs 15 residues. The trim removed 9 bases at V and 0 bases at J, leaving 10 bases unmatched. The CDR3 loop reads CASPVRGGFSYEQYF. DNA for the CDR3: TGTGCCAGTCCAGTCCGGGGGGGCTTCTCCTACGAGCAGTACTTC.

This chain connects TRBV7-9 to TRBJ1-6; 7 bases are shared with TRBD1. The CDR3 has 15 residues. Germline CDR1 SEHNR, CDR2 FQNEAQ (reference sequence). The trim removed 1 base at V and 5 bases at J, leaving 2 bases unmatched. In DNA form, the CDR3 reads TGTGCCAGCAGCTTAGGAGGGGGCAATAATTCACCCCTCCACTTT. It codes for CASSLGGGNNSPLHF.

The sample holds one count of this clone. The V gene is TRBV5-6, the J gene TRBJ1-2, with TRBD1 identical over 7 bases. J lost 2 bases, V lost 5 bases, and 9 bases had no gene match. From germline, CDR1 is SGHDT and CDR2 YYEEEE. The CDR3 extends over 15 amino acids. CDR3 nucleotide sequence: TGTGCCAGCAGTTCTGGGGACAGCGTAAACTATGGCTACACCTTC. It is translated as CASSSGDSVNYGYTF.

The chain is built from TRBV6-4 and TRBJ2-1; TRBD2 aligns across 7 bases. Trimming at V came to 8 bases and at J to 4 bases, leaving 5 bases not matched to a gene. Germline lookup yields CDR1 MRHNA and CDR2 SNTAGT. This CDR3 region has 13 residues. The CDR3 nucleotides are TGTGCCAGCCGTAGCGGGCCTTACAATGAGCAGTTCTTC. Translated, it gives CASRSGPYNEQFF.

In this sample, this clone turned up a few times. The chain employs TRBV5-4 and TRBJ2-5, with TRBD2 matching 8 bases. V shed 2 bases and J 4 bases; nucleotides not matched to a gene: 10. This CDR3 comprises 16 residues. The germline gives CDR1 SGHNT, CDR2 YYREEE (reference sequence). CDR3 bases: TGTGCCAGCAGCTTACCCAGCGGGGGAGGATCAGAGACCCAGTACTTC. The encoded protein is CASSLPSGGGSETQYF.

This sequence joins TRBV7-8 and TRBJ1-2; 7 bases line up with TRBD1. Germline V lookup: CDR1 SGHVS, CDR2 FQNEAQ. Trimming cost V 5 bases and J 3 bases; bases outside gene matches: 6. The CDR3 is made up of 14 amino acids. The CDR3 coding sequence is TGTGCCAGCAGCCTGACAGACAGGGACTATGGCTACACCTTC. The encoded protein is CASSLTDRDYGYTF.

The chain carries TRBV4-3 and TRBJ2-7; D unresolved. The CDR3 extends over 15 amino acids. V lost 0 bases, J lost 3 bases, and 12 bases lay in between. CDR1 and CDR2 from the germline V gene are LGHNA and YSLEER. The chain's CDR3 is CASSQESNSYYEQYF. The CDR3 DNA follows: TGCGCCAGCAGCCAAGAGAGTAATAGTTACTACGAGCAGTACTTC.

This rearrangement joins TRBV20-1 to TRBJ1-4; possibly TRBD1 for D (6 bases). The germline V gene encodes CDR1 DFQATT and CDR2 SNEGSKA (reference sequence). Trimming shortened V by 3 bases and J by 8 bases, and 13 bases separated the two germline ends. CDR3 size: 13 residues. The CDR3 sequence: CSASRGAGEKLFF. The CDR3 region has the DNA TGCAGTGCTAGTCGGGGGGCGGGCGAAAAACTGTTTTTT.

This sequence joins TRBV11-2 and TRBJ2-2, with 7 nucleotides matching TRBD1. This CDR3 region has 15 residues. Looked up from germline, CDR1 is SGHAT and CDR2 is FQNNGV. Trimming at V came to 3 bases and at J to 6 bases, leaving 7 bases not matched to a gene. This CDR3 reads CASSFTGAGAGELFF. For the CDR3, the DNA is TGTGCCAGCAGCTTTACAGGGGCTGGCGCCGGGGAGCTGTTTTTT.

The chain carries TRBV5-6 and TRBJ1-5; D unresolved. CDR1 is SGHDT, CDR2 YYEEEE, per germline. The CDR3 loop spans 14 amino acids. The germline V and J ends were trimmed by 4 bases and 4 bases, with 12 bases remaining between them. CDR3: CASSPGGLNQPQHF. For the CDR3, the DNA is TGTGCCAGCAGCCCCGGCGGTTTGAATCAGCCCCAGCATTTT.

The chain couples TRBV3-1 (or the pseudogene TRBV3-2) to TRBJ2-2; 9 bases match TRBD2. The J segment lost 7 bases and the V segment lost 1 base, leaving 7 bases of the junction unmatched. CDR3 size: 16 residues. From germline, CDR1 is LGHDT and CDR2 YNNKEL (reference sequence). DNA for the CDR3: TGTGCCAGCAGCCAAGCTCGCGGGGGGGCGGTCGGGGAGCTGTTTTTT. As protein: CASSQARGGAVGELFF.

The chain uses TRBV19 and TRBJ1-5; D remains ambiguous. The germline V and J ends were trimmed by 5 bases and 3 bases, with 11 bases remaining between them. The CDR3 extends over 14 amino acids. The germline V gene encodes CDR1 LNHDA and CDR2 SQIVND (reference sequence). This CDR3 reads CASSRGMNNQPQHF. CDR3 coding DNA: TGTGCCAGTAGTCGGGGAATGAACAATCAGCCCCAGCATTTT.

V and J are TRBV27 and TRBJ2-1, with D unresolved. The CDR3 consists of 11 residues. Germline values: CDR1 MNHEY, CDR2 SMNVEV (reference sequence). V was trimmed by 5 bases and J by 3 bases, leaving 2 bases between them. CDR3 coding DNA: TGTGCCAGCAGTCTCTACAATGAGCAGTTCTTC. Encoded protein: CASSLYNEQFF.

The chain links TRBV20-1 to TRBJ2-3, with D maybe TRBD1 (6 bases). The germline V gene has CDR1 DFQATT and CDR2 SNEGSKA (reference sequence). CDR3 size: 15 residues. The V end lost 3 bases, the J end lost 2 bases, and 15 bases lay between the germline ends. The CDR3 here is CSASAGTKITDTQYF. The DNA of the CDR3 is TGCAGTGCTAGTGCCGGGACAAAGATCACAGATACGCAGTATTTT.

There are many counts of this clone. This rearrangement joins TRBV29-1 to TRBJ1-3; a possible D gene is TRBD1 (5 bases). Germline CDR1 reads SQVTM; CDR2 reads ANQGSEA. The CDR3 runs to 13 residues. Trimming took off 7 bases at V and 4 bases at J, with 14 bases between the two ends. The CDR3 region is CSEHRITGNTIYF. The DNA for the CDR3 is TGCAGCGAACACAGGATTACAGGAAACACCATATATTTT.